This is a list of T cell receptor beta chains from one sample in a study of T cell repertoires in cytomegalovirus infection. One entry per CDR3 protein results from TCRdb running MiXCR on the reads. Of 250,000 to 300,000 distinct CDR3 sequences in the sample, roughly 9% were seen once. The material sequenced was PBMCs. These receptors were obtained from a human donor in good health (CMV status not recorded). Some clones in this sample may be carry-over from other donors' samples. CDR3s include the opening cysteine and the closing phenylalanine or tryptophan. D genes are given only for firm matches. Size values are once, few and many counts, or a class for expanded clones, and some rows have none.

V,J,length,size,D,DNA,CDR3
TRBV20-1,TRBJ2-7,14,few,TRBD1,TGCAGTGCTCGAACGGGACAGGGGGCCTACGAGCAGTACTTC,CSARTGQGAYEQYF
TRBV7-2,TRBJ1-4,14,many,.,TGTGCCAGCAGCTGGACCCCGGAGGCGGAAAAACTGTTTTTT,CASSWTPEAEKLFF
TRBV11-3,TRBJ1-1,14,few,.,TGTGCCAGCAGCTTTGGGAGGTCGAACACTGAAGCTTTCTTT,CASSFGRSNTEAFF
TRBV7-2,TRBJ2-2,16,many,.,TGTGCCAGCAGCCGCGGGCTAGGGCCGAACACCGGGGAGCTGTTTTTT,CASSRGLGPNTGELFF
TRBV20-1,TRBJ2-7,15,many,TRBD1,TGCAGTGCTAGACCTCCTAGGACAGGGGCCTACGAGCAGTACTTC,CSARPPRTGAYEQYF
TRBV6-5,TRBJ1-4,15,many,.,TGTGCCAGCAGTTACGGACAAACTACCTCAGGAAAACTGTTTTTT,CASSYGQTTSGKLFF
TRBV6-2/TRBV6-3,TRBJ1-1,15,many,.,TGTGCCAGCAGTCACGCGCAGGGGTTCGGCACTGAAGCTTTCTTT,CASSHAQGFGTEAFF
TRBV7-2,TRBJ2-3,17,many,TRBD2,TGTGCCAGCAGCTTCGGACTAGCGGGGGGGCCTGCAGATACGCAGTATTTT,CASSFGLAGGPADTQYF
TRBV29-1,TRBJ1-1,13,.,.,TGCAGCGTTGCTCAACATTCGAACACTGAAGCTTTCTTT,CSVAQHSNTEAFF
TRBV6-1,TRBJ2-7,13,many,.,TGTGCCAGCAGTGTGGAACAGTCCTACGAGCAGTACTTC,CASSVEQSYEQYF
TRBV7-2,TRBJ2-7,14,many,TRBD1,TGTGCCAGCAGCACCGACAGGGTCTCCTACGAGCAGTACTTC,CASSTDRVSYEQYF
TRBV5-1,TRBJ2-3,16,many,TRBD1,TGCGCCAGCAGCTCGGGACAGGGGGCGGCTACAGATACGCAGTATTTT,CASSSGQGAATDTQYF
TRBV5-1,TRBJ2-2,14,few,.,TGCGCCAGCAGCGGAACACGGGGGACCGGGGAGCTGTTTTTT,CASSGTRGTGELFF
TRBV7-2,TRBJ2-5,15,many,TRBD1,TGTGCCAGCAGCTTAGGAGGGGGCCAGGGGGAGACCCAGTACTTC,CASSLGGGQGETQYF
TRBV19,TRBJ2-7,15,many,TRBD1,TGTGCCAGTAGCCCCGGACAGGGTAGATCCTACGAGCAGTACTTC,CASSPGQGRSYEQYF
TRBV7-9,TRBJ2-7,15,many,TRBD2,TGTGCCAGCAGCGTCAGCGGGATTAGGACTCTCGAGCAGTACTTC,CASSVSGIRTLEQYF
TRBV18,TRBJ2-2,15,.,TRBD1,TGTGCCAGCTCACGACGGACAGGGGACACCGGGGAGCTGTTTTTT,CASSRRTGDTGELFF
TRBV20-1,TRBJ1-5,14,.,TRBD1,TGCAGTGCCCTCACCCCAGGGGGCGATCAGCCCCAGCATTTT,CSALTPGGDQPQHF
TRBV5-1,TRBJ2-5,17,many,TRBD2,TGCGCCAGCAGCCGTGGACTAGCGGGGGGGCCCGGTGAGACCCAGTACTTC,CASSRGLAGGPGETQYF
TRBV19,TRBJ2-7,13,.,.,TGTGGAAAGGGGGACCTCTCAGGCTACGAGCAGTACTTC,CGKGDLSGYEQYF
TRBV7-6,TRBJ2-6,15,many,.,TGTGCCAGCAGCTCGGGCTCCCCTGGGGCCAACGTCCTGACTTTC,CASSSGSPGANVLTF
TRBV14,TRBJ2-7,16,.,.,TGTGCCAGCAGCCAAGCGACAGGAACCGCCACCTACGAGCAGTACTTC,CASSQATGTATYEQYF
TRBV4-3,TRBJ2-1,17,.,TRBD2,TGCGCCAGCAGCCAAGAAAATGTGGGGACTAGTCGACCTGAGCAGTTCTTC,CASSQENVGTSRPEQFF
TRBV29-1,TRBJ2-1,14,.,TRBD2,TGCAGCGTTTTAAGTAGCGGGACTAACAATGAGCAGTTCTTC,CSVLSSGTNNEQFF
TRBV20-1,TRBJ1-1,12,few,.,TGCAGTGCTCCCCGCTCGAACACTGAAGCTTTCTTT,CSAPRSNTEAFF
TRBV9,TRBJ2-3,15,few,TRBD2,TGTGCCAGCAGCGTAGGAGTAGCGGGCCCAGATACGCAGTATTTT,CASSVGVAGPDTQYF
TRBV7-3,TRBJ2-1,14,many,TRBD1,TGTGCCAGCAGCCGCACAGGGGGCCGCAATGAGCAGTTCTTC,CASSRTGGRNEQFF
TRBV13,TRBJ2-5,13,many,.,TGTGCCAGCAGCTGGAGAGGGAGGGAGACCCAGTACTTC,CASSWRGRETQYF
TRBV7-9,TRBJ2-3,15,few,.,TGTGCCAGCAGCTTGGATTCTAGTGCATCAGATACGCAGTATTTT,CASSLDSSASDTQYF
TRBV19,TRBJ2-7,15,many,TRBD1,TGTGCCAGTAGTCCGCGACAGGGGGCGGCCTACGAGCAGTACTTC,CASSPRQGAAYEQYF
TRBV7-2,TRBJ2-2,18,.,TRBD1,TGTGCCAGCAGCTTAGTGCACTTGAGACAGGGGAGCACCGGGGAGCTGTTTTTT,CASSLVHLRQGSTGELFF
TRBV11-1,TRBJ1-2,15,many,TRBD1,TGTGCCAGCAGCTTGACCGACAGGGAGATAGGTGGCTACACCTTC,CASSLTDREIGGYTF
TRBV5-6,TRBJ2-5,14,few,.,TGTGCCAGCAGCTTGGACGGGATTCAAGAGACCCAGTACTTC,CASSLDGIQETQYF
TRBV7-2,TRBJ2-2,14,many,.,TGTGCCAGCAGTCCCGTCGCCAATTCCGGGGAGCTGTTTTTT,CASSPVANSGELFF
TRBV20-1,TRBJ2-3,13,few,TRBD2,TGCAGTGCTAGAGGCGGGAGGGCAGATACGCAGTATTTT,CSARGGRADTQYF
TRBV11-2,TRBJ2-2,13,.,.,TGTGCCAGCAGCTTTTCAGGGGCCGGGGAGCTGTTTTTT,CASSFSGAGELFF